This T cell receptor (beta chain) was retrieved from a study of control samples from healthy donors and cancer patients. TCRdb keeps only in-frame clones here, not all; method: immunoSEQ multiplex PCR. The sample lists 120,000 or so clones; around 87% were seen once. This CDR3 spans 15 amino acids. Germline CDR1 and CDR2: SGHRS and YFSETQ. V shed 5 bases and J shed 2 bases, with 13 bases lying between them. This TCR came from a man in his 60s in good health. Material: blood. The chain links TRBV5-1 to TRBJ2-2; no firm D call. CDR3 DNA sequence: TGCGCCAGCAGATACGCTATAGGTAACACCGGGGAGCTGTTTTTT. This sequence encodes CASRYAIGNTGELFF.